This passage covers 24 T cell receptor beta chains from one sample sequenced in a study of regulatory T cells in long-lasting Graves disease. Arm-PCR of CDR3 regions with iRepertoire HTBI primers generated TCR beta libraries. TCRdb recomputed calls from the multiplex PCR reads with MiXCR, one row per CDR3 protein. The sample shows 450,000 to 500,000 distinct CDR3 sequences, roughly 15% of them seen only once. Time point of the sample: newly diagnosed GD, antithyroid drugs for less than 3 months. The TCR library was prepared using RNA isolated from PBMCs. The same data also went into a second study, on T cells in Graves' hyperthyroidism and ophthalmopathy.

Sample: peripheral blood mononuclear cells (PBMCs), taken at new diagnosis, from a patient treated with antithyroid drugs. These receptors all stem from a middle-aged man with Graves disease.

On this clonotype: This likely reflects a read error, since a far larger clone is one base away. This chain's CDR3 is CASSTWAYEQFF. In DNA, the CDR3 is TGTGCCAGCAGTACCTGGGCCTACGAGCAGTTCTTC. The chain couples TRBV28 to TRBJ2-1; D is uncertain. CDR3 length equals 12 residues. Trimming took off 5 bases at V and 10 bases at J, with 12 bases between the two ends. The germline V gene encodes CDR1 MDHEN and CDR2 SYDVKM.

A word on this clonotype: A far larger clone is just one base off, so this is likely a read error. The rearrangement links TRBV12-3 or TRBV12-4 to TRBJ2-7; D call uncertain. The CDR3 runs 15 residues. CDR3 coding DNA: TGTACCAGCAGTCCTCCCGGCAGATTCTCCTACGAGCAGTACTTC. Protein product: CTSSPPGRFSYEQYF.

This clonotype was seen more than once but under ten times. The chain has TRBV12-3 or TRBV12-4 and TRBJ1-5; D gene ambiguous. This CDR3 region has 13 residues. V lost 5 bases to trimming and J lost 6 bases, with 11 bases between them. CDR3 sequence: CASSAYESQPQHF. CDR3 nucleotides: TGTGCCAGCAGTGCGTATGAGAGTCAGCCCCAGCATTTT.

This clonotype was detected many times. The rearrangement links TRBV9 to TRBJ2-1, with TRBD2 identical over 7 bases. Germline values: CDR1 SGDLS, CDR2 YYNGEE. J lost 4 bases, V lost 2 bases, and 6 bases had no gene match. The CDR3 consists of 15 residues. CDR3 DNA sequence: TGTGCCAGCAGCGTCGGGGGACTACCTTACAATGAGCAGTTCTTC. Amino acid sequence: CASSVGGLPYNEQFF.

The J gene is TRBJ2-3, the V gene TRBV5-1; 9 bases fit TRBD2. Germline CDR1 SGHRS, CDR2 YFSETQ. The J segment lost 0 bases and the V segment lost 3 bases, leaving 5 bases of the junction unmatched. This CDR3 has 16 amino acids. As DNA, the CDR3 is TGCGCCAGCAGCTATCCCCTAGCGGGAAGCACAGATACGCAGTATTTT. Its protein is CASSYPLAGSTDTQYF.

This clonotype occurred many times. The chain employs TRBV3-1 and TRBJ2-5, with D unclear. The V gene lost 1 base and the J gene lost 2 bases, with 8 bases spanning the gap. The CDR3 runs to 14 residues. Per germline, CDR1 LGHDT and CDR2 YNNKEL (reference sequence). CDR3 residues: CASSQGRAQETQYF. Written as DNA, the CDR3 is TGTGCCAGCAGCCAAGGAAGGGCGCAAGAGACCCAGTACTTC.

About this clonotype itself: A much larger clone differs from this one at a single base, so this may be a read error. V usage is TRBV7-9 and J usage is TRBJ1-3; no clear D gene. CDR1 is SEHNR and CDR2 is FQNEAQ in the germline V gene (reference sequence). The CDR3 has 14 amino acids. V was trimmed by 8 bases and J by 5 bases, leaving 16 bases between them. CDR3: CASGQAQDRNTIYF. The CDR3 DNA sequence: TGTGCCAGCGGCCAGGCGCAGGACCGAAACACCATATATTTT.

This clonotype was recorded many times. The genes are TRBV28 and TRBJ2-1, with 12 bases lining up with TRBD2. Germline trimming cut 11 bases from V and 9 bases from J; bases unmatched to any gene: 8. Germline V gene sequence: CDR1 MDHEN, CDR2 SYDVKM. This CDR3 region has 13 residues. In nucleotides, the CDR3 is TGTGCCGGGAGGACTAGCGGGAAATCTGAGCAGTTCTTC. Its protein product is CAGRTSGKSEQFF.

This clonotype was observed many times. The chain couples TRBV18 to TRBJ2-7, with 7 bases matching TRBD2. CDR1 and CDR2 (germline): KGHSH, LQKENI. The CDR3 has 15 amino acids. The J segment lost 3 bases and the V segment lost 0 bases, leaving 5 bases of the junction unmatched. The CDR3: CASSPPGAGYYEQYF. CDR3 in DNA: TGTGCCAGCTCACCACCGGGAGCGGGGTACTACGAGCAGTACTTC. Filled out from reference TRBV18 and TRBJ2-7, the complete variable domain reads NAGVMQNPRHLVRRRGQEARLRCSPMKGHSHVYWYRQLPEEGLKFMVYLQKENIIDESGMPKERFSAEFPKEGPSILRIQQVVRGDSAAYFCASSPPGAGYYEQYFGPGTRLTVT.

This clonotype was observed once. This chain's CDR3 is CASSFSPALGYTF. For the CDR3, the DNA is TGTGCCAGCAGTTTTAGTCCTGCCCTTGGCTACACCTTC. This chain joins TRBV27 and TRBJ1-2, with D unresolved. The CDR3 consists of 13 residues. Deletions cut 3 bases from V and 7 bases from J, with 12 bases between. Germline assignment: CDR1 MNHEY and CDR2 SMNVEV (reference sequence).

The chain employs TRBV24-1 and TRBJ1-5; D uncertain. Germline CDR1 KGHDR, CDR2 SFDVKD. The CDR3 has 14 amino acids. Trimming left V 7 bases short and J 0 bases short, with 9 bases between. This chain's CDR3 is CATRFVGSNQPQHF. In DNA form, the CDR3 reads TGTGCCACCAGATTTGTCGGTAGCAATCAGCCCCAGCATTTT.

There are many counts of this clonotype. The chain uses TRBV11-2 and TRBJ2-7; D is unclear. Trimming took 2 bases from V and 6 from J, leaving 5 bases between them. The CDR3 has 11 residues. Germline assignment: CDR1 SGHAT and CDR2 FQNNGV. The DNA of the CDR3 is TGTGCCAGCAGCTTACAGCTCGAGCAGTACTTC. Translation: CASSLQLEQYF.

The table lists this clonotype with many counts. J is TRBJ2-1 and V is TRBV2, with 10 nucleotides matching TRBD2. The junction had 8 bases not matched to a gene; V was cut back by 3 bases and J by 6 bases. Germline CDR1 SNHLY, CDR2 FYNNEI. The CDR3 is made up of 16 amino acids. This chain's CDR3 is CASSEGSGRGGNEQFF. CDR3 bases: TGTGCCAGCAGTGAGGGAAGCGGGAGGGGAGGCAATGAGCAGTTCTTC.

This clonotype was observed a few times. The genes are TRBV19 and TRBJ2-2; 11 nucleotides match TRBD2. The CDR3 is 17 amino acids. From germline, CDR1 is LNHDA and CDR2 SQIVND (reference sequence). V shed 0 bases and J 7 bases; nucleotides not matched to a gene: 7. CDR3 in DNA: TGTGCCAGTAGTATAGAGAATCTAGCGGGAGGCCGCGGGGAGCTGTTTTTT. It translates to CASSIENLAGGRGELFF.

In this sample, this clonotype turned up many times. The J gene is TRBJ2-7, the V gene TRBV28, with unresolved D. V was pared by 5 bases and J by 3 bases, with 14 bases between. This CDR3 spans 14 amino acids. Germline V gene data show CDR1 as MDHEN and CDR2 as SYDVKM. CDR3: CASSPPLDGYEQYF. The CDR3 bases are TGTGCCAGCAGTCCTCCCCTGGACGGCTACGAGCAGTACTTC.

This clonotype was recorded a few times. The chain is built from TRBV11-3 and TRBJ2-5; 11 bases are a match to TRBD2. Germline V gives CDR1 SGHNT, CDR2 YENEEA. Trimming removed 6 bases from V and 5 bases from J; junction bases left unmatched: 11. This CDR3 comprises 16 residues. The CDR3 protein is CASSPSTSGRSETQYF. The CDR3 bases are TGTGCCAGCAGTCCCTCTACTAGCGGGAGATCCGAGACCCAGTACTTC.

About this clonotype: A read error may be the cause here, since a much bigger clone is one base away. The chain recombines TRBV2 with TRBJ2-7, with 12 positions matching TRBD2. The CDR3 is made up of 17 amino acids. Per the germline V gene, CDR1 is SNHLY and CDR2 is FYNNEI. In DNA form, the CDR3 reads TGTGCCAGCACTCGGACTGGGGCTAGCGGGAGGGCCTATGAGCAGTACTTC. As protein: CASTRTGASGRAYEQYF. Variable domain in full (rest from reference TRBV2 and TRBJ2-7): EPEVTQTPSHQVTQMGQEVILRCVPISNHLYFYWYRQILGQKVEFLVSFYNNEISEKSEIFDDQFSVERPDGSNFTLKIRSTKLEDSAMYFCASTRTGASGRAYEQYFGPGTRLTVT.

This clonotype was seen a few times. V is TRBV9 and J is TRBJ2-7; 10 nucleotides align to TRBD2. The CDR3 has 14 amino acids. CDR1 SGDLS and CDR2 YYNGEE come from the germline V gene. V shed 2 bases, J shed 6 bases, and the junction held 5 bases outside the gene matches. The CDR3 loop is CASSVIAGGSEQYF. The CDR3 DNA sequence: TGTGCCAGCAGCGTCATAGCGGGAGGATCCGAGCAGTACTTC.

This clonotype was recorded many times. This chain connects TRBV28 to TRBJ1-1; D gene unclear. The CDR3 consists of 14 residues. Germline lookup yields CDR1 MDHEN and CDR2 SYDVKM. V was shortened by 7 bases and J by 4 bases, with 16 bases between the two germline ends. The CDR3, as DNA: TGTGCCAGCACCTGGACCGCAATTCCCACTGAAGCTTTCTTT. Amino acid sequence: CASTWTAIPTEAFF.

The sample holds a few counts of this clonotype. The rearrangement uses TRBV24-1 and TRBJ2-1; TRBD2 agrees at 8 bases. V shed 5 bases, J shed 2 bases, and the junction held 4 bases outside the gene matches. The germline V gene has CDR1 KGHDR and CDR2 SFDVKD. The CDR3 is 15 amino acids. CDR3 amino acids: CATSVAGGAYNEQFF. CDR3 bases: TGTGCCACCAGTGTGGCGGGGGGCGCCTACAATGAGCAGTTCTTC.

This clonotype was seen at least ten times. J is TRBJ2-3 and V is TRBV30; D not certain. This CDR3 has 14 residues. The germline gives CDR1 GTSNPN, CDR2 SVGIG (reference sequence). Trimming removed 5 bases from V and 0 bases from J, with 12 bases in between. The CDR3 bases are TGTGCCTGGCGCTGGGCGGTGAGCACAGATACGCAGTATTTT. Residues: CAWRWAVSTDTQYF.

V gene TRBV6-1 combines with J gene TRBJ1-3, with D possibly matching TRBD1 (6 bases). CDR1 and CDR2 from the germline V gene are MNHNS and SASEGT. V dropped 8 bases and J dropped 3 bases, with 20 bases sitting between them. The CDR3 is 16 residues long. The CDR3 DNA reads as TGTGCCAGCCTCCAACCAGGGGCGGGGGGTGGAAACACCATATATTTT. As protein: CASLQPGAGGGNTIYF.

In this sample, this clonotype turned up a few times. The CDR3 here is CAIRELQVQYF. CDR3 nucleotide sequence: TGTGCCATCAGGGAATTACAGGTGCAGTACTTC. This chain links TRBV10-3 with TRBJ2-7, with D perhaps matching TRBD1 (5 bases). The CDR3 extends over 11 amino acids. Trimming removed 6 bases from V and 9 bases from J, with 12 bases in between. The germline V gene encodes CDR1 ENHRY and CDR2 SYGVKD.

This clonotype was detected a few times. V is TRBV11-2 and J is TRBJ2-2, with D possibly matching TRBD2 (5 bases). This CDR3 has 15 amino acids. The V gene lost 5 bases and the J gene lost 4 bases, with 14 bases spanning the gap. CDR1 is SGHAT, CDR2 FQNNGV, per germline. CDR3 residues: CASSVPSLGTGELFF. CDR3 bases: TGTGCCAGCAGCGTTCCTAGCCTTGGCACCGGGGAGCTGTTTTTT.